The next 21 T cell receptor beta chains were all read from a single sample in a study of blood T cell repertoires in COVID-19. Assay: immunoSEQ multiplex PCR; the TCRdb copy retains only in-frame clones and omits some. This table has about 300,000 clones, about four fifths appearing once. Sequenced input: peripheral blood. These receptors came from a human donor with COVID-19, enrolled during active disease. The donor label of this sample is uncertain.

This clone was detected many times. The V gene is TRBV6-1, the J gene TRBJ1-5; perhaps TRBD1 as D (6 bases). The CDR3 has 16 residues. Trimming cost V 4 bases and J 6 bases, with 19 bases left between them. Germline loops: CDR1 MNHNS, CDR2 SASEGT. CDR3 sequence: CASSAGVAGARQPQHF. The CDR3 nucleotides read TGTGCCAGCAGTGCTGGTGTGGCAGGGGCACGTCAGCCCCAGCATTTT.

The chain combines TRBV6-5 with TRBJ1-5, with D possibly being TRBD1 (6 bases). The CDR3 runs to 15 residues. Germline V gene data show CDR1 as MNHEY and CDR2 as SVGAGI. Trimming shortened V by 5 bases and J by 6 bases, and 17 bases separated the two germline ends. The DNA of the CDR3 is TGTGCCAGCAGTCCCCAGGGGACCTGGGGTCAGCCCCAGCATTTT. This codes for CASSPQGTWGQPQHF.

The rearrangement uses TRBV5-4 and TRBJ2-7; 9 nucleotides line up with TRBD2. CDR1 SGHNT and CDR2 YYREEE come from the germline V gene (reference sequence). CDR3 length: 14 residues. V gave up 4 bases and J gave up 2 bases; unmatched junction bases: 4. The CDR3 nucleotides read TGTGCCAGCAGCACAGCTAGCGGGACCTACGAGCAGTACTTC. This translates into CASSTASGTYEQYF.

V usage is TRBV11-2 and J usage is TRBJ2-1; D is possibly TRBD2 (6 bases). CDR1 SGHAT and CDR2 FQNNGV come from the germline V gene. Deletions cut 4 bases from V and 4 bases from J, with 14 bases between. The length of the CDR3 is 15 residues. This CDR3 is CASSSIVGLYNEQFF. DNA of the CDR3: TGTGCCAGCAGCTCAATAGTGGGACTGTACAATGAGCAGTTCTTC. Drawing the rest from reference TRBV11-2 and TRBJ2-1, the complete variable domain is EAGVAQSPRYKIIEKRQSVAFWCNPISGHATLYWYQQILGQGPKLLIQFQNNGVVDDSQLPKDRFSAERLKGVDSTLKIQPAKLEDSAVYLCASSSIVGLYNEQFFGPGTRLTVL.

This chain joins TRBV7-9 and TRBJ2-1; TRBD1 agrees at 9 bases. The CDR3 covers 18 residues. Trimming at V came to 5 bases and at J to 4 bases, leaving 15 bases not matched to a gene. Per the germline V gene, CDR1 is SEHNR and CDR2 is FQNEAQ (reference sequence). The CDR3 DNA follows: TGTGCCAGCAGCACCCACCTACGAGGACAGGGGCCATACAATGAGCAGTTCTTC. Translation gives CASSTHLRGQGPYNEQFF.

This sequence joins TRBV27 and TRBJ2-5, with 8 positions matching TRBD1. CDR1 and CDR2 from the germline V gene are MNHEY and SMNVEV (reference sequence). The CDR3 is 14 amino acids. Unmatched junction bases numbered 7, after V lost 6 bases and J lost 4 bases. The CDR3 DNA reads as TGTGCCAGCAGCATCCAGGGGGCCCCAGAGACCCAGTACTTC. Protein: CASSIQGAPETQYF.

The chain recombines TRBV11-2 with TRBJ1-4; 7 bases align to TRBD1. CDR1 SGHAT and CDR2 FQNNGV come from the germline V gene. The CDR3 covers 15 residues. Trimming cost V 5 bases and J 4 bases; bases outside gene matches: 7. CDR3 DNA sequence: TGTGCCAGCAGCATAAGGGGGCAGAATAATGAAAAACTGTTTTTT. It encodes CASSIRGQNNEKLFF.

The rearrangement joins TRBV5-1 to TRBJ1-1; a possible D gene is TRBD1 (6 bases). Trimming stripped 4 bases from V and 5 bases from J, with 21 bases between. The length of the CDR3 is 16 residues. Per germline, CDR1 SGHRS and CDR2 YFSETQ. The CDR3 region has the DNA TGCGCCAGCAGCCTTATACAGGGAGCTCCTACGACTGAAGCTTTCTTT. This gives the protein CASSLIQGAPTTEAFF.

The chain is built from TRBV28 and TRBJ1-3, with D perhaps matching TRBD1 (6 bases). V was pared by 2 bases and J by 0 bases, with 14 bases between. The germline CDR1 and CDR2 sequences are MDHEN and SYDVKM. The length of the CDR3 is 17 residues. DNA of the CDR3: TGTGCCAGCAGTTTAAGGGGGTTGGGTGGCTCTGGAAACACCATATATTTT. This translates into CASSLRGLGGSGNTIYF.

The chain joins TRBV13 to TRBJ1-2, with 9 bases that match TRBD1. CDR1 is PRHDT and CDR2 is FYEKMQ in the germline V gene (reference sequence). This CDR3 is 12 amino acids long. The J segment lost 6 bases and the V segment lost 7 bases, leaving 3 bases of the junction unmatched. The CDR3 reads CASTDRGDGYTF. The CDR3 DNA is TGTGCCAGCACCGACAGGGGGGATGGCTACACCTTC.

V is TRBV4-2 and J is TRBJ1-2; 11 bases match TRBD1. Looked up from germline, CDR1 is LGHNA and CDR2 is YNFKEQ. With V trimmed by 0 bases and J by 6 bases, 12 bases remained unmatched. The length of the CDR3 is 18 residues. The CDR3 nucleotides read TGTGCCAGCAGCCAAGATTTGGCGGGACAGGGGGTAACGAATGGCTACACCTTC. This translates into CASSQDLAGQGVTNGYTF.

The chain joins TRBV3-1 (or the pseudogene TRBV3-2) to TRBJ1-1; TRBD1 agrees at 7 bases. Germline lookup yields CDR1 LGHDT and CDR2 YNNKEL (reference sequence). After removal of 4 bases from V and 4 bases from J, the junction contained 9 bases not matched to a gene. The CDR3 length is 15 residues. The CDR3: CASSPRDRGGTEAFF. CDR3 DNA: TGTGCCAGCAGCCCGCGGGACAGAGGGGGCACTGAAGCTTTCTTT.

The rearrangement uses TRBV5-1 and TRBJ2-3; 8 positions match TRBD2. Per germline, CDR1 SGHRS and CDR2 YFSETQ. The V segment lost 0 bases and the J segment 7 bases; nucleotides outside the gene matches: 10. The CDR3 sequence is 16 residues long. CDR3: CASSLDSGKLPYTQYF. CDR3 nucleotide sequence: TGCGCCAGCAGCTTGGATAGCGGGAAGCTTCCCTATACGCAGTATTTT.

The CDR3 DNA follows: TGTGCCAGCAGCACCTCGAGGGTAGAAAAGACCCAGTACTTC. Residues: CASSTSRVEKTQYF. V is TRBV7-2 and J is TRBJ2-5; D might be TRBD2 (5 bases). This CDR3 is 14 amino acids long. V gave up 5 bases and J gave up 6 bases, with 16 bases separating them. Germline V lookup: CDR1 SGHTA, CDR2 FQGNSA.

This clone was counted a few times. The chain has TRBV28 and TRBJ1-4; possible D gene TRBD1, 5 bases. Trimming stripped 9 bases from V and 8 bases from J, with 16 bases between. The CDR3 runs 13 residues. In germline, CDR1 is MDHEN, CDR2 SYDVKM. The CDR3 DNA is TGTGCCAGTTCCGCAGGGCCAGGCGAAAAACTGTTTTTT. It codes for CASSAGPGEKLFF.

The J gene is TRBJ1-3, the V gene TRBV30; weak D call: TRBD1 (5 bases). The V end was cut by 3 bases, the J end by 2 bases, with 11 bases between. The V gene's germline CDR1 is GTSNPN and CDR2 SVGIG (reference sequence). CDR3 length equals 14 residues. The CDR3 nucleotides read TGTGCCTGGAGCGTTGGGGGGACTGGAAACACCATATATTTT. It codes for CAWSVGGTGNTIYF. The complete variable domain, with remaining parts taken from reference TRBV30 and TRBJ1-3, reads SQTIHQWPATLVQPVGSPLSLECTVEGTSNPNLYWYRQAAGRGLQLLFYSVGIGQISSEVPQNLSASRPQDRQFILSSKKLLLSDSGFYLCAWSVGGTGNTIYFGEGSWLTVV.

The rearrangement uses TRBV29-1 and TRBJ2-2; maybe TRBD2 (7 bases). The ends were cut back, 4 bases at V and 6 bases at J, with 12 bases in the middle. The CDR3 is made up of 13 amino acids. Germline assignment: CDR1 SQVTM and CDR2 ANQGSEA. The CDR3 spells CSVVEGGAGELFF. The CDR3 DNA is TGCAGCGTTGTTGAGGGGGGGGCCGGGGAGCTGTTTTTT.

This chain connects TRBV24-1 to TRBJ2-7; 9 bases agree with TRBD1. Germline V CDR1 and CDR2: KGHDR, SFDVKD. Losses at the gene ends were 5 bases for V and 3 bases for J; bases not matched to a gene: 10. The CDR3 runs 16 residues. The CDR3 nucleotides read TGTGCCACCAGTGGAGGACTACCGGGACAGGGCTACGAGCAGTACTTC. As protein: CATSGGLPGQGYEQYF.

This chain connects TRBV7-2 to TRBJ2-7, with TRBD1 matching over 9 bases. Germline values: CDR1 SGHTA, CDR2 FQGNSA. V was clipped by 5 bases and J by 2 bases; unmatched bases: 13. The CDR3 covers 17 residues. CDR3 nucleotides: TGTGCCAGCAGCCCTACCCCTACAGGGGGCCCTACCTACGAGCAGTACTTC. Translation: CASSPTPTGGPTYEQYF.

The chain is built from TRBV7-2 and TRBJ1-5; 8 nucleotides line up with TRBD1. The CDR3 extends over 17 amino acids. Unmatched junction bases numbered 9, after V lost 5 bases and J lost 0 bases. CDR1 and CDR2 (germline): SGHTA, FQGNSA. The CDR3: CASSNIRGQNSNQPQHF. The DNA for the CDR3 is TGTGCCAGCAGCAATATCAGGGGGCAGAATAGCAATCAGCCCCAGCATTTT. The full variable domain, in which reference TRBV7-2 and TRBJ1-5 provide the parts outside the CDR3, is GAGVSQSPSNKVTEKGKDVELRCDPISGHTALYWYRQSLGQGLEFLIYFQGNSAPDKSGLPSDRFSAERTGGSVSTLTIQRTQQEDSAVYLCASSNIRGQNSNQPQHFGDGTRLSIL.

The chain joins TRBV6-2 or TRBV6-3 to TRBJ2-1; 13 bases fit TRBD2. CDR3 length: 15 residues. Germline values: CDR1 MNHEY, CDR2 SVGEGT. The ends lost 2 bases at V and 8 bases at J; junction bases unmatched: 3. The CDR3 here is CASSYGLAGVYEQFF. The CDR3 bases are TGTGCCAGCAGTTACGGACTAGCGGGAGTCTATGAGCAGTTCTTC.